A selection of T cell receptor beta chains follows, all from one sample in a study of cytomegalovirus exposure and HLA in healthy donors. Profiled with immunoSEQ multiplex PCR; TCRdb holds only in-frame clones, not every one. The sample consists of under 200,000 clones, 80% to 90% of them appearing once. Sequencing was carried out using PBMCs. The receptors were sampled from a woman younger than 35 in good health and CMV-seronegative. CDR3s include the opening cysteine and the closing phenylalanine or tryptophan. D genes are given only for firm matches. Clone sizes are given selectively: once, few, many, or a class where the clone is expanded.

d_gene: TRBD1
abundance: -
j_gene: TRBJ1-2
v_gene: TRBV6-6
CDR3aa: CAITGQGPYGYTF
CDR3nt: TGTGCCATCACTGGACAGGGCCCCTATGGCTACACCTTC

d_gene: TRBD1
abundance: -
j_gene: TRBJ2-1
v_gene: TRBV5-1
CDR3aa: CASSLETGGFVEQFF
CDR3nt: TGCGCCAGCAGCTTGGAGACAGGGGGCTTCGTTGAGCAGTTCTTC

d_gene: -
abundance: -
j_gene: TRBJ1-4
v_gene: TRBV6-1
CDR3aa: CASNKGQTTNEKLFF
CDR3nt: TGTGCCAGCAATAAGGGACAAACCACTAATGAAAAACTGTTTTTT

d_gene: -
abundance: -
j_gene: TRBJ1-5
v_gene: TRBV6-5
CDR3aa: CASGRGGSEQPQHF
CDR3nt: TGTGCCAGCGGCCGAGGGGGAAGTGAGCAGCCCCAGCATTTT

d_gene: TRBD2
abundance: -
j_gene: TRBJ2-3
v_gene: TRBV4-1
CDR3aa: CASSQVGGGADTQYF
CDR3nt: TGCGCCAGCAGCCAAGTCGGTGGGGGGGCAGATACGCAGTATTTT

d_gene: TRBD1
abundance: -
j_gene: TRBJ1-3
v_gene: TRBV30
CDR3aa: CATRQGPNGNTIYF
CDR3nt: TGTGCCACCAGACAGGGGCCAAACGGAAACACCATATATTTT

d_gene: -
abundance: -
j_gene: TRBJ2-7
v_gene: TRBV19
CDR3aa: CASSMQTTAGYEQYF
CDR3nt: TGTGCCAGTAGTATGCAAACAACCGCGGGGTACGAGCAGTACTTC

d_gene: TRBD1
abundance: -
j_gene: TRBJ1-5
v_gene: TRBV19
CDR3aa: CASSMGTGPQPQHF
CDR3nt: TGTGCCAGTAGTATGGGGACAGGGCCTCAGCCCCAGCATTTT

d_gene: TRBD1
abundance: -
j_gene: TRBJ2-1
v_gene: TRBV9
CDR3aa: CASSFGTGGNEQFF
CDR3nt: TGTGCCAGCAGCTTCGGGACAGGGGGAAATGAGCAGTTCTTC

d_gene: TRBD2
abundance: few
j_gene: TRBJ2-3
v_gene: TRBV5-1
CDR3aa: CASSHDGRVGDTQYF
CDR3nt: TGCGCCAGCAGCCACGACGGGAGGGTAGGTGATACGCAGTATTTT

d_gene: -
abundance: few
j_gene: TRBJ1-4
v_gene: TRBV7-8
CDR3aa: CASSLVLAGEEKLFF
CDR3nt: TGTGCCAGCAGCTTAGTTTTGGCAGGGGAGGAAAAACTGTTTTTT

d_gene: -
abundance: -
j_gene: TRBJ2-1
v_gene: TRBV13
CDR3aa: CASSLAGEDYNEQFF
CDR3nt: TGTGCCAGCAGCTTAGCGGGGGAAGACTACAATGAGCAGTTCTTC

d_gene: TRBD2
abundance: many
j_gene: TRBJ2-1
v_gene: TRBV2
CDR3aa: CASRGTSGSYEQFF
CDR3nt: TGTGCCAGCAGGGGAACTAGCGGGAGCTATGAGCAGTTCTTC

d_gene: -
abundance: -
j_gene: TRBJ2-7
v_gene: TRBV5-5
CDR3aa: CASSLDAGSYEQYF
CDR3nt: TGTGCCAGCAGCTTGGATGCAGGGTCCTACGAGCAGTACTTC

d_gene: -
abundance: few
j_gene: TRBJ2-1
v_gene: TRBV28
CDR3aa: CASRTGSGYYNEQFF
CDR3nt: TGTGCCAGCAGAACCGGGAGCGGCTACTACAATGAGCAGTTCTTC

d_gene: TRBD1
abundance: -
j_gene: TRBJ2-6
v_gene: TRBV9
CDR3aa: CASSPQTGLGGANVLTF
CDR3nt: TGTGCCAGCAGCCCCCAGACAGGGCTGGGTGGGGCCAACGTCCTGACTTTC

d_gene: -
abundance: -
j_gene: TRBJ2-2
v_gene: TRBV7-3
CDR3aa: CASSSDIALGELFF
CDR3nt: TGTGCCAGCAGCTCGGACATAGCCCTCGGGGAGCTGTTTTTT

d_gene: -
abundance: -
j_gene: TRBJ1-1
v_gene: TRBV29-1
CDR3aa: CSVAPSGTEAFF
CDR3nt: TGCAGCGTTGCCCCATCCGGCACTGAAGCTTTCTTT

d_gene: -
abundance: -
j_gene: TRBJ1-5
v_gene: TRBV2
CDR3aa: CASRMDSLNHPQHF
CDR3nt: TGTGCCAGCAGGATGGACAGTCTCAATCACCCCCAGCATTTT

d_gene: TRBD2
abundance: -
j_gene: TRBJ2-5
v_gene: TRBV13
CDR3aa: CASSLGGAGQETQYF
CDR3nt: TGTGCCAGCAGCTTAGGTGGAGCGGGGCAAGAGACCCAGTACTTC

d_gene: -
abundance: -
j_gene: TRBJ2-2
v_gene: TRBV11-2
CDR3aa: CASSLGLILNTGELFF
CDR3nt: TGTGCCAGCAGCTTAGGACTTATCTTAAACACCGGGGAGCTGTTTTTT

d_gene: TRBD1
abundance: -
j_gene: TRBJ2-7
v_gene: TRBV6-6
CDR3aa: CASSYSGTGTYEQYF
CDR3nt: TGTGCCAGCAGTTACTCCGGGACAGGGACCTACGAGCAGTACTTC

d_gene: -
abundance: -
j_gene: TRBJ1-1
v_gene: TRBV30
CDR3aa: CAWIIVGGIPNTEAFF
CDR3nt: TGTGCCTGGATAATAGTGGGAGGGATCCCGAACACTGAAGCTTTCTTT

d_gene: TRBD1
abundance: few
j_gene: TRBJ1-2
v_gene: TRBV6-1
CDR3aa: CASSEYRQGNYGYTF
CDR3nt: TGTGCCAGCAGTGAATACCGACAGGGGAACTATGGCTACACCTTC

d_gene: -
abundance: -
j_gene: TRBJ2-5
v_gene: TRBV7-9
CDR3aa: CASSLGRDSEQYF
CDR3nt: TGTGCCAGCAGCTTAGGACGGGACTCGGAGCAGTACTTC

d_gene: -
abundance: once
j_gene: TRBJ1-2
v_gene: TRBV11-2
CDR3aa: CASSLLGTGRGTF
CDR3nt: TGTGCCAGCAGCTTACTCGGGACCGGGAGGGGGACCTTC

d_gene: TRBD1
abundance: -
j_gene: TRBJ1-5
v_gene: TRBV6-1
CDR3aa: CASRTGGGNQPQHF
CDR3nt: TGTGCCAGCAGGACAGGGGGCGGTAATCAGCCCCAGCATTTT

d_gene: TRBD1
abundance: -
j_gene: TRBJ1-6
v_gene: TRBV5-4
CDR3aa: CASSGGDRDPYNSPLHF
CDR3nt: TGTGCCAGCAGCGGGGGGGACAGGGATCCCTATAATTCACCCCTCCACTTT